Below, 10 T cell receptor beta chains from the same sample are listed, as sequenced in a study of blood T cell repertoires in COVID-19. TCRdb's copy holds only in-frame clones and misses some; the assay was immunoSEQ multiplex PCR. The sample yields around 60,000 clones, 72% seen once. The sequencing sample was made of peripheral blood. The receptors were gathered from a woman in her 70s with COVID-19, enrolled during active disease.

J is TRBJ1-2 and V is TRBV27; 7 bases line up with TRBD1. CDR1 is MNHEY, CDR2 SMNVEV, per germline (reference sequence). This CDR3 region has 13 residues. V dropped 6 bases and J dropped 10; count of bases not matched to a gene: 11. The CDR3 region has the DNA TGTGCCAGCAGCCCACGACAGGGAATCCACTACACCTTC. Its translation: CASSPRQGIHYTF.

J is TRBJ2-1 and V is TRBV7-2; 9 positions match TRBD2. Germline loops: CDR1 SGHTA, CDR2 FQGNSA. J was trimmed by 8 bases and V by 1 base; bases with no gene match: 3. The CDR3 contains 14 residues. CDR3 DNA: TGTGCCAGCAGCTTAGTATTAGCGGGGGATGAGCAGTTCTTC. Translating it yields CASSLVLAGDEQFF. Full variable domain (rest looked up from reference TRBV7-2 and TRBJ2-1): GAGVSQSPSNKVTEKGKDVELRCDPISGHTALYWYRQSLGQGLEFLIYFQGNSAPDKSGLPSDRFSAERTGGSVSTLTIQRTQQEDSAVYLCASSLVLAGDEQFFGPGTRLTVL.

V and J are TRBV9 and TRBJ2-2; TRBD2 is a possible D gene (5 bases). CDR3 size: 16 residues. The V and J ends lost 4 bases and 0 bases respectively, with 13 bases between them. The germline gives CDR1 SGDLS, CDR2 YYNGEE. In DNA, the CDR3 is TGTGCCAGCAGCCCAGATGGGAGTCCGAACACCGGGGAGCTGTTTTTT. This gives the protein CASSPDGSPNTGELFF.

The J gene is TRBJ2-3, the V gene TRBV6-2 or TRBV6-3, with D unclear. CDR3 size: 12 residues. Trimming left V 2 bases short and J 3 bases short, with 3 bases between. Per the germline V gene, CDR1 is MNHEY and CDR2 is SVGEGT. The CDR3 nucleotides read TGTGCCAGCAGTTACATAACAGATACGCAGTATTTT. Translation: CASSYITDTQYF.

The chain combines TRBV19 with TRBJ2-3; the match to TRBD2 covers 8 bases. Germline CDR1 reads LNHDA; CDR2 reads SQIVND (reference sequence). Trimming took 6 bases from V and 1 from J; bases not matched to a gene: 9. The CDR3 spans 16 residues. CDR3 region: CASSPGGSGGTDTQYF. The CDR3 coding sequence is TGTGCCAGTAGCCCCGGAGGTAGCGGGGGCACAGATACGCAGTATTTT. The full variable domain, its missing parts supplied by reference TRBV19 and TRBJ2-3, is DGGITQSPKYLFRKEGQNVTLSCEQNLNHDAMYWYRQDPGQGLRLIYYSQIVNDFQKGDIAEGYSVSREKKESFPLTVTSAQKNPTAFYLCASSPGGSGGTDTQYFGPGTRLTVL.

V usage is TRBV19 and J usage is TRBJ1-1, with 10 bases lining up with TRBD1. The CDR3 extends over 16 amino acids. The J segment lost 2 bases and the V segment lost 4 bases, leaving 7 bases of the junction unmatched. Germline assignment: CDR1 LNHDA and CDR2 SQIVND (reference sequence). CDR3 sequence reads: CASSSRQGASNTEAFF. CDR3 in DNA: TGTGCCAGTAGTAGCCGACAGGGGGCGTCAAACACTGAAGCTTTCTTT.

The V call is TRBV15, the J call TRBJ2-3; D is possibly TRBD2 (6 bases). The CDR3 is 14 amino acids. Trimming removed 5 bases at V and 6 bases at J, with 15 bases between. CDR1 and CDR2 (germline): LNHNV, YYDKDF (reference sequence). The CDR3 nucleotides read TGTGCCACCAGCGGGGGTAGGAGGGCCGATACGCAGTATTTT. It encodes CATSGGRRADTQYF.

This chain connects TRBV18 to TRBJ1-3; 7 bases line up with TRBD1. Germline V gene sequence: CDR1 KGHSH, CDR2 LQKENI. The V gene end was trimmed by 3 bases and the J gene end by 2 bases; junction bases not matched to a gene: 7. CDR3 length equals 16 residues. Here the CDR3 reads CASSPTGLSPGNTIYF. The CDR3 DNA follows: TGTGCCAGCTCACCGACAGGGCTATCGCCTGGAAACACCATATATTTT.

The chain joins TRBV6-2 or TRBV6-3 to TRBJ2-3, with D possibly being TRBD2 (6 bases). V lost 2 bases, J lost 1 base, and 22 bases lay in between. The CDR3 extends over 19 amino acids. Germline CDR1 and CDR2: MNHEY and SVGEGT. As DNA, the CDR3 is TGTGCCAGCAGTTACCCCTCTCTCCTTCTAGCGCGACGCACAGATACGCAGTATTTT. Amino acids: CASSYPSLLLARRTDTQYF.

This clone was seen once. V and J are TRBV6-5 and TRBJ2-3, with D perhaps matching TRBD2 (5 bases). This CDR3 contains 16 residues. V was cut by 3 bases and J by 0 bases, with 13 bases left in between. In germline, CDR1 is MNHEY, CDR2 SVGAGI. CDR3 residues: CASSYESGTSTDTQYF. The CDR3 DNA sequence: TGTGCCAGCAGTTATGAGTCGGGAACTAGCACAGATACGCAGTATTTT.